Listed below are T cell receptor beta chains from one sample, sequenced in a study of T cells in Graves' hyperthyroidism and ophthalmopathy. TCRdb re-called the multiplex PCR reads with MiXCR, one entry per CDR3 protein. The sample lists about 520,000 distinct CDR3 sequences; roughly a quarter were seen once. The material sequenced was blood. These receptors all come from a woman in her thirties with Graves' ophthalmopathy. The CDR3 runs from the conserved cysteine through the conserved F or W. Each record gives: J gene, clone size, D gene, V gene, CDR3 DNA, CDR3 protein. The D gene is left open where the match is weak. Clone size is not always given. Where it is, it says once, few, many or a class for expanded clones.

j_gene: TRBJ1-1; abundance: -; d_gene: -; v_gene: TRBV18; CDR3nt: TGTGCCAGCTCACCCCCGGCACAATCATTAGCTTTCTTT; CDR3aa: CASSPPAQSLAFF
j_gene: TRBJ2-7; abundance: -; d_gene: TRBD2; v_gene: TRBV9; CDR3nt: TGTGCCAGCAGCGTAGGACTAGCGGGGCCTTACGAGCAGTACTTC; CDR3aa: CASSVGLAGPYEQYF
j_gene: TRBJ2-5; abundance: many; d_gene: TRBD2; v_gene: TRBV6-1; CDR3nt: TGTGCCAGCAGTAGAACTAGCGTACAAGAGACCCAGTACTTC; CDR3aa: CASSRTSVQETQYF
j_gene: TRBJ2-2; abundance: few; d_gene: -; v_gene: TRBV7-3; CDR3nt: TGTGCCAGCAGCTTAACGGGCCTGACGAACACCGGGGAGCTGTTTTTT; CDR3aa: CASSLTGLTNTGELFF
j_gene: TRBJ2-5; abundance: many; d_gene: -; v_gene: TRBV6-5; CDR3nt: TGTGCCAGCTGGGAGACAGAAGAGACCCAGTACTTC; CDR3aa: CASWETEETQYF
j_gene: TRBJ1-1; abundance: many; d_gene: TRBD1; v_gene: TRBV20-1; CDR3nt: TGCAGTGCGCCGACAGGGTCGAACACTGAAGCTTTCTTT; CDR3aa: CSAPTGSNTEAFF
j_gene: TRBJ1-1; abundance: -; d_gene: -; v_gene: TRBV4-1; CDR3nt: TGCGCCAGCAGCCCCTATAGTACAGATGAAGCTTTCTTT; CDR3aa: CASSPYSTDEAFF
j_gene: TRBJ2-3; abundance: few; d_gene: TRBD1; v_gene: TRBV5-1; CDR3nt: TGCGCCAGCAGCAAACAGGGGAAGGGCACAGATACGCAGTATTTT; CDR3aa: CASSKQGKGTDTQYF
j_gene: TRBJ1-5; abundance: once; d_gene: TRBD1; v_gene: TRBV6-4; CDR3nt: TGTGCCAGCAGGTCCGAACCCCCGCTACTGGTATCAGGGGGCGCCTATCAGCCCCAGCATTTT; CDR3aa: CASRSEPPLLVSGGAYQPQHF
j_gene: TRBJ2-5; abundance: -; d_gene: -; v_gene: TRBV6-1; CDR3nt: TGTGCCAGCCGGCAGGGCTTCTTGCGCGGAGAGACCCAGTACTTC; CDR3aa: CASRQGFLRGETQYF
j_gene: TRBJ1-1; abundance: many; d_gene: -; v_gene: TRBV5-1; CDR3nt: TGCGCCAGCAGCTTGAGGCGCCAGGGTATCCAGGTCACTGAAGCTTTCTTT; CDR3aa: CASSLRRQGIQVTEAFF
j_gene: TRBJ2-7; abundance: many; d_gene: -; v_gene: TRBV12-3/TRBV12-4; CDR3nt: TGTGCCAGCAGTTTACCCCCCGGGAATGACGAGCAGTACTTC; CDR3aa: CASSLPPGNDEQYF
j_gene: TRBJ1-1; abundance: many; d_gene: -; v_gene: TRBV6-1; CDR3nt: TGTGCCAGCTCGCCCGAGGGCGGATGGACTGAAGCTTTCTTT; CDR3aa: CASSPEGGWTEAFF
j_gene: TRBJ2-7; abundance: many; d_gene: TRBD2; v_gene: TRBV7-2; CDR3nt: TGTGCCAGCAGCTTGGCAGTACTAGCGGGGGGCTACGAGCAGTACTTC; CDR3aa: CASSLAVLAGGYEQYF
j_gene: TRBJ2-5; abundance: many; d_gene: -; v_gene: TRBV7-2; CDR3nt: TGTGCCAGCAGCCCCGGCATGCAGGAGACCCAGTACTTC; CDR3aa: CASSPGMQETQYF
j_gene: TRBJ1-5; abundance: -; d_gene: -; v_gene: TRBV4-1; CDR3nt: TGCGCCAGCAGCCGGGCGGGAACCAATAATCAGCCCCAGCATTTT; CDR3aa: CASSRAGTNNQPQHF
j_gene: TRBJ2-7; abundance: many; d_gene: TRBD1; v_gene: TRBV20-1; CDR3nt: TGCAGTGCTTCCGGGACAGCCTACGAGCAGTACTTC; CDR3aa: CSASGTAYEQYF
j_gene: TRBJ1-2; abundance: few; d_gene: -; v_gene: TRBV11-1; CDR3nt: TGTGCCAGCAGCCCACGGGGGGCCGGCAACCATGGCTACACCTTC; CDR3aa: CASSPRGAGNHGYTF
j_gene: TRBJ2-7; abundance: -; d_gene: TRBD2; v_gene: TRBV7-7; CDR3nt: TGTGCTAGCAGCTTAGGGGCGGGGGATAGTCCCTACGAGCAGTACTTC; CDR3aa: CASSLGAGDSPYEQYF
j_gene: TRBJ1-6; abundance: -; d_gene: -; v_gene: TRBV13; CDR3nt: TGTGCCAGCAGCCTACGGTCAGGGAATTCACCCCTCCACTTT; CDR3aa: CASSLRSGNSPLHF
j_gene: TRBJ1-5; abundance: many; d_gene: -; v_gene: TRBV15; CDR3nt: TGTGCCACCAGCAGGGAGGGTGATCGCAATCAGCCCCAGCATTTT; CDR3aa: CATSREGDRNQPQHF
j_gene: TRBJ2-7; abundance: few; d_gene: -; v_gene: TRBV5-1; CDR3nt: TGCGCCAGCAGCTTTACTACCGGGTTTTTAACCGACGAGCAGTACTTC; CDR3aa: CASSFTTGFLTDEQYF
j_gene: TRBJ1-2; abundance: -; d_gene: -; v_gene: TRBV11-2; CDR3nt: TGTGCCACCTCCCGGGCAGGGGTTCGTGGCTACACCTTC; CDR3aa: CATSRAGVRGYTF
j_gene: TRBJ1-1; abundance: -; d_gene: -; v_gene: TRBV6-1; CDR3nt: TGTGCCAGCAGGCAGACAACCGCGAACACTGAAGCTTTCTTT; CDR3aa: CASRQTTANTEAFF
j_gene: TRBJ2-7; abundance: many; d_gene: -; v_gene: TRBV20-1; CDR3nt: TGCAGTGCTAGAGATGGGGCGGGTCTTTACGAGCAGTACTTC; CDR3aa: CSARDGAGLYEQYF
j_gene: TRBJ2-7; abundance: many; d_gene: -; v_gene: TRBV7-2; CDR3nt: TGTGCCAGCAGCCCAGGGTCCGGGCAGTACTTC; CDR3aa: CASSPGSGQYF